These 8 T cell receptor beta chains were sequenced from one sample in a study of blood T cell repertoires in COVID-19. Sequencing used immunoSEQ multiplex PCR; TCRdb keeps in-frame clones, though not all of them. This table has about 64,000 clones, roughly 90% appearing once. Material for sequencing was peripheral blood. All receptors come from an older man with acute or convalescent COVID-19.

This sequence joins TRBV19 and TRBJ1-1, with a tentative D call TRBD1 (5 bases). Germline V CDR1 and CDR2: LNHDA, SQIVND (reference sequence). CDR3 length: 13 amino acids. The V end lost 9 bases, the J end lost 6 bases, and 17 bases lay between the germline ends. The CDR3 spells CASQSGVASEAFF. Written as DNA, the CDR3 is TGTGCCAGCCAGTCGGGGGTTGCTTCTGAAGCTTTCTTT.

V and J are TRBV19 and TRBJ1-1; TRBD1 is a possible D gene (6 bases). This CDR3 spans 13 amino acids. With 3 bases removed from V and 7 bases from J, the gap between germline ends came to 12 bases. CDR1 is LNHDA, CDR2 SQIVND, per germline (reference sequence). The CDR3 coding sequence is TGTGCCAGTAGTATTCAGGGGCTGGGTGAAGCTTTCTTT. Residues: CASSIQGLGEAFF. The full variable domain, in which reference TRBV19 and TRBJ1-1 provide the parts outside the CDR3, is DGGITQSPKYLFRKEGQNVTLSCEQNLNHDAMYWYRQDPGQGLRLIYYSQIVNDFQKGDIAEGYSVSREKKESFPLTVTSAQKNPTAFYLCASSIQGLGEAFFGQGTRLTVV.

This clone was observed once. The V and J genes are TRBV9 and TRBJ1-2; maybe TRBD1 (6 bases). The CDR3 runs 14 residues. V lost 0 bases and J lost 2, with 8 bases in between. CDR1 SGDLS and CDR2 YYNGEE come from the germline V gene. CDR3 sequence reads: CASSVEQGNYGYTF. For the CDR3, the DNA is TGTGCCAGCAGCGTAGAACAGGGAAACTATGGCTACACCTTC.

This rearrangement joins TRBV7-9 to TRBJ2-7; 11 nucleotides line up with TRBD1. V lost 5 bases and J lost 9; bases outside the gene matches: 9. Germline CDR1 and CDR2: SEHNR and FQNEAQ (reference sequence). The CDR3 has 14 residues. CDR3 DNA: TGTGCCAGCAGCACACCGGGACAGGGGGTTGGGCAGTACTTC. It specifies CASSTPGQGVGQYF.

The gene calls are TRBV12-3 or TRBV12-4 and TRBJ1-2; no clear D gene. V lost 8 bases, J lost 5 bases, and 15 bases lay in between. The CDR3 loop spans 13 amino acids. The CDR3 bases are TGTGCCAGCGCGATAGGCAGGACTTATGGCTACACCTTC. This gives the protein CASAIGRTYGYTF.

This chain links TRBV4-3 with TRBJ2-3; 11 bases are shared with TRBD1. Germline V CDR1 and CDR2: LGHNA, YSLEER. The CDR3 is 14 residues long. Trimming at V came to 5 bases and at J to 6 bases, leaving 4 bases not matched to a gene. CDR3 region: CASSGGQGGDTQYF. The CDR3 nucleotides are TGCGCCAGCAGCGGGGGACAGGGGGGTGATACGCAGTATTTT.

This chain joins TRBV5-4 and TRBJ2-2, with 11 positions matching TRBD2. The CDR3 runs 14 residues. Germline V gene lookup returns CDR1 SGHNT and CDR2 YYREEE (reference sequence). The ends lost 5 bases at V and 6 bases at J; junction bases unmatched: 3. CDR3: CASRPLAGAGELFF. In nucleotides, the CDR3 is TGTGCCAGCAGACCACTAGCGGGGGCCGGGGAGCTGTTTTTT.

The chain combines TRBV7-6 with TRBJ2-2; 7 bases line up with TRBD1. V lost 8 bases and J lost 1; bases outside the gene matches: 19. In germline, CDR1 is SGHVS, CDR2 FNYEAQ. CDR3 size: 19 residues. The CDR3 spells CASEPVTGHVVGNTGELFF. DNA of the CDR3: TGTGCCAGCGAGCCCGTGACAGGGCATGTGGTGGGGAACACCGGGGAGCTGTTTTTT.